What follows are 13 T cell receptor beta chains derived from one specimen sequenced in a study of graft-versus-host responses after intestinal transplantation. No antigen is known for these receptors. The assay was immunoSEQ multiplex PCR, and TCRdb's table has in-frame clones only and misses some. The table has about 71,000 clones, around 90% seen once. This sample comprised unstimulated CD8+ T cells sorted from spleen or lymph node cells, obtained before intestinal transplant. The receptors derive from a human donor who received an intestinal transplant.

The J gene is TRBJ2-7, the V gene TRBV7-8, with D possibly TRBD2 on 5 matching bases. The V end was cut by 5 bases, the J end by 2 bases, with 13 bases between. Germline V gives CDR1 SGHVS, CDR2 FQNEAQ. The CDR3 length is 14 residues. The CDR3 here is CASSPGGPTYEQYF. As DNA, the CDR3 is TGTGCCAGCAGCCCAGGCGGGCCGACCTACGAGCAGTACTTC.

The CDR3 spells CASSLQGFNEKLFF. The CDR3 DNA reads TGTGCCAGCAGCTTACAGGGTTTTAATGAAAAACTGTTTTTT. The V gene is TRBV7-8, the J gene TRBJ1-4; tentatively, D is TRBD1 (5 bases). The CDR3 sequence is 14 residues long. Trimming pared 2 bases from V and 4 bases from J, leaving 8 bases between. The germline V gene has CDR1 SGHVS and CDR2 FQNEAQ.

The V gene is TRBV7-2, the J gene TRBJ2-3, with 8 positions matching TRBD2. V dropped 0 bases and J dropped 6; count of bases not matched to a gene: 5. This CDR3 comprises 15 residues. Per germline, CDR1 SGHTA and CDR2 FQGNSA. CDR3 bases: TGTGCCAGCAGCTTAGCCGGACTAGCTAAGGATACGCAGTATTTT. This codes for CASSLAGLAKDTQYF. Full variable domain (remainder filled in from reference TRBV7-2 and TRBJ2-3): GAGVSQSPSNKVTEKGKDVELRCDPISGHTALYWYRQSLGQGLEFLIYFQGNSAPDKSGLPSDRFSAERTGGSVSTLTIQRTQQEDSAVYLCASSLAGLAKDTQYFGPGTRLTVL.

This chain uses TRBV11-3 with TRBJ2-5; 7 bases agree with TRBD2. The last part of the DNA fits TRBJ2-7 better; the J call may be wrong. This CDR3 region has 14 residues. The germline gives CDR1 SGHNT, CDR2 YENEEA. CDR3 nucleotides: TGTGCCAGCAGCCCAGCGGGAAGCTCCTACGAGCAGTACTTC. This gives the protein CASSPAGSSYEQYF.

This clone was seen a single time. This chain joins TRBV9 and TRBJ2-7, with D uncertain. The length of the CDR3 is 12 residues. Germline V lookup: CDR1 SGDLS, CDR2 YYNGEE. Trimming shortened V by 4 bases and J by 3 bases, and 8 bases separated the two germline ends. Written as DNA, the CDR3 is TGTGCCAGCAGCTCAGATTACTACGAGCAGTACTTC. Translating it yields CASSSDYYEQYF.

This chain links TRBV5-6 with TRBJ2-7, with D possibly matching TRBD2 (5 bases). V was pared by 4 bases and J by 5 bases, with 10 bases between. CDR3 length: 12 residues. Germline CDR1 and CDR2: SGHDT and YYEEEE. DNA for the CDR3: TGTGCCAGCAGCCGAGGGTGGAACGAGCAGTACTTC. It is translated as CASSRGWNEQYF.

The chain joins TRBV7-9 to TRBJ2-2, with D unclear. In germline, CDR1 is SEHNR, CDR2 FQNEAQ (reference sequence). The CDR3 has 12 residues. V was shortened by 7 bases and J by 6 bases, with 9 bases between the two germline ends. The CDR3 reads CASNPGPGELFF. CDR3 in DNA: TGTGCCAGCAACCCAGGTCCCGGGGAGCTGTTTTTT.

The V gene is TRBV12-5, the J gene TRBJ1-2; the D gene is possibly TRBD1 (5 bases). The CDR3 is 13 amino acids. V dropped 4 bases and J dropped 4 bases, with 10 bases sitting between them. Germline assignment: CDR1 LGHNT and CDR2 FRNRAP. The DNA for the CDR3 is TGTGCTAGTGGTTGGGGCGCAGTCTATGGCTACACCTTC. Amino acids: CASGWGAVYGYTF.

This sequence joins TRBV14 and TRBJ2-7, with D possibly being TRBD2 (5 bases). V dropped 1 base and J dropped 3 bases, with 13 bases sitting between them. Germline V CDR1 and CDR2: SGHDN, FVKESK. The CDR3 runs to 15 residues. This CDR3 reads CASSQGGKGYYEQYF. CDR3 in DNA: TGTGCCAGCAGCCAAGGAGGGAAGGGCTACTACGAGCAGTACTTC.

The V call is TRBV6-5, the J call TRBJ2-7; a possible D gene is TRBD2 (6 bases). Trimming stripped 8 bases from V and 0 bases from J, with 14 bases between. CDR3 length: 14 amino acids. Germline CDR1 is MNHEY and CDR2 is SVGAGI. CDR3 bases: TGTGCCAGCGGGGGGATCTCAAGCTCCTACGAGCAGTACTTC. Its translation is CASGGISSSYEQYF.

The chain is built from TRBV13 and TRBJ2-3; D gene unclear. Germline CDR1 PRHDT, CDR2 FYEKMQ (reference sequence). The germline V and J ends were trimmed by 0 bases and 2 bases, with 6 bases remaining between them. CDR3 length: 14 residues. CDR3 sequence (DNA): TGTGCCAGCAGCTTAGGGAGAAACACAGATACGCAGTATTTT. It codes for CASSLGRNTDTQYF.

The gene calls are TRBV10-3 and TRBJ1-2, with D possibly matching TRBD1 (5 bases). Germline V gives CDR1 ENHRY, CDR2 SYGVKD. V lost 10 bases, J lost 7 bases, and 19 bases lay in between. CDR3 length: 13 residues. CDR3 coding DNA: TGTGCCACTATGACCAGGGTTTTTTCTGGCTACACCTTC. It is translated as CATMTRVFSGYTF.

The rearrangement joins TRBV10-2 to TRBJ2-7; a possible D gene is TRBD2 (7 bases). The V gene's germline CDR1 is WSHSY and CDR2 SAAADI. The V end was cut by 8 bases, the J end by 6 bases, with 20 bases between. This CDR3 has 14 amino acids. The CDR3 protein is CASGDGGALAEQYF. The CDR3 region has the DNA TGCGCCAGCGGCGATGGGGGGGCGCTTGCCGAGCAGTACTTC.